This paragraph reports one T cell receptor (beta chain). What it binds is not known. These data belong to a study of OX40 agonist ivuxolimab in advanced cancers. Study-wide results and limits: In CD8+ T cells, expanded clones were on average more numerous than in CD4+.

The protocol was immunoSEQ multiplex PCR, while the TCRdb copy is restricted to in-frame clones and leaves out a portion. In the table there are around 70,000 clones, roughly 84% of which are singletons. This CDR3 has 14 residues. The germline CDR1 and CDR2 sequences are SEHNR and FQNEAQ (reference sequence). The V end was cut by 1 base, the J end by 6 bases, with 7 bases between. Enrollment shut out patients with autoimmune disease history or systemic immunosuppression. The chain combines TRBV7-9 with TRBJ2-6; D is ambiguous. The clonotype was recovered from an adult with an advanced solid tumor such as melanoma, head and neck, liver or kidney cancer. This specimen consisted of CD4+ or CD8+ T cells sorted from blood, obtained in a trial of the OX40 agonist ivuxolimab. The CDR3 sequence is CASSLEGLANVLTF. Here the CDR3 DNA reads TGTGCCAGCAGCTTAGAGGGTCTGGCCAACGTCCTGACTTTC.